This T cell receptor (beta chain) was identified during a study of OX40 agonist ivuxolimab in advanced cancers. This clone was counted once. What it recognizes is unknown. The protocol was immunoSEQ multiplex PCR, while the TCRdb copy is restricted to in-frame clones and leaves out a portion. The top ten clones hold approximately 3.2% of a sample with 55,000 to 70,000 clones, around 83% of them seen once. The CDR3 is 11 residues long. Germline CDR1 is DFQATT and CDR2 is SNEGSKA (reference sequence). Overall study results and limits: Expanded clones belonging to CD8+ T cells outnumbered, on average, those of CD4+. At doses 0.1 to 3.0 mg/kg, CD4+ and CD8+ clones expanded.

The chain has TRBV20-1 and TRBJ1-1; D not resolved. The source was CD4+ or CD8+ T cells sorted from blood, collected in a trial of the OX40 agonist ivuxolimab. The clonotype originates from an adult with an advanced solid tumor such as melanoma, head and neck, liver or kidney cancer. This CDR3 is CGRLLNTEAFF. CDR3 nucleotides: TGCGGGCGGCTGTTGAACACTGAAGCTTTCTTT.